A selection of T cell receptor beta chains follows, all from one sample in a study of response to subunit inactivated influenza vaccine. A single record per CDR3 protein comes from TCRdb applying MiXCR to the RT-PCR reads. There are around 570,000 distinct CDR3 sequences in the sample; about 11% occur only once, and 9.5% to 11% lies in the top ten. These same data were also listed under a study on T cells expressing NK-cell markers.

The source was PBMCs from blood, collected on the day of vaccination. The receptor source for this set is a man aged 50 or older who received an inactivated influenza vaccine. CDR3s include the opening cysteine and the closing phenylalanine or tryptophan. Each record gives: D gene, clone size, J gene, V gene, CDR3 DNA, CDR3 protein. D genes are given only for firm matches. Some rows have no size entry. The others give once, few or many, or a class for an expanded clone.

>.|few|TRBJ2-3|TRBV9
TGTGCCAGCAGCGTAGTCAGCGATACGCAGTATTTT
CASSVVSDTQYF
>.|.|TRBJ1-3|TRBV18
TGTGCCAGCTCACCGCGGACAGTCACGGACGGAAACACCATATATTTT
CASSPRTVTDGNTIYF
>.|many|TRBJ2-3|TRBV10-2
TGCGCCAGCAGTGAAGTCCATCTGACGGATACGCAGTATTTT
CASSEVHLTDTQYF
>.|.|TRBJ1-4|TRBV5-1
TGCGCCAGCAGCTCGCGGGGGGGTAATGAAAAACTGTTTTTT
CASSSRGGNEKLFF
>.|few|TRBJ1-1|TRBV7-8
TGTGCCAGCAGCTCGCATCCGAACATGAACACTGAAGCTTTCTTT
CASSSHPNMNTEAFF
>.|.|TRBJ2-7|TRBV29-1
TGCAGCGTTCGGCAAACGGGGTACGAGCAGTACTTC
CSVRQTGYEQYF
>.|.|TRBJ1-2|TRBV5-1
TGCGCCAGCAGCATTGACAGCGACTATGGCTACACCTTC
CASSIDSDYGYTF
>.|.|TRBJ2-7|TRBV5-1
TGCGCCAGCAGCTTGGTGGAGGGGTGGGACAACTACGAGCAGTACTTC
CASSLVEGWDNYEQYF
>TRBD2|many|TRBJ2-1|TRBV28
TGTGCCAGCAGTTCTAGCGGGGGGGCATCCTACAATGAGCAGTTCTTC
CASSSSGGASYNEQFF
>.|.|TRBJ2-2|TRBV7-6
TGTGCCAGCAGCCACGAACTGACGGCCGGGGAGCTGTTTTTT
CASSHELTAGELFF
>.|many|TRBJ1-1|TRBV5-1
TGCGCCAGCAACTCTAGGGGAGGGGAAGTCATGAACACTGAAGCTTTCTTT
CASNSRGGEVMNTEAFF
>TRBD2|.|TRBJ2-6|TRBV12-3/TRBV12-4
TGTGCCAGCACACGGGGGGCTGGGGCCAACGTCCTGACTTTC
CASTRGAGANVLTF
>.|.|TRBJ1-1|TRBV7-2
TGTGCCAGCAGGGGGGGGTGGCAGGGTGAAGCTTTCTTT
CASRGGWQGEAFF
>TRBD2|few|TRBJ2-5|TRBV7-2
TGTGCCAGCAGCAACCCGTCGGGGGGAGCAGAGACCCAGTACTTC
CASSNPSGGAETQYF
>.|few|TRBJ2-1|TRBV20-1
TGCAGTGCTAGGGGGTACAATGAGCAGTTCTTC
CSARGYNEQFF
>.|few|TRBJ2-3|TRBV20-1
TGCAGTGCTGAAGCAGATACGCAGTATTTT
CSAEADTQYF